This TCR beta chain is from a study of T cell repertoires in cytomegalovirus infection. TCRdb re-called the reads with MiXCR, one entry per CDR3 protein. The sample comprises about 450,000 distinct CDR3 sequences, approximately 33% of which are singletons, and about 13% rests with the top ten. The V gene's germline CDR1 is MNHGY and CDR2 SAAAGT. V was shortened by 7 bases and J by 0 bases, with 13 bases between the two germline ends. This CDR3 is 15 amino acids long. This chain uses TRBV6-8 with TRBJ2-1; either TRBD1 or TRBD2 may supply D (7 bases each). The source material was PBMCs. The sequence came from a human donor in good health (CMV status not recorded). Some clones in this sample may be carry-over from other donors' samples. The CDR3 region is CASNSGGGSYNEQFF. The CDR3 DNA reads as TGTGCCAGCAACTCAGGGGGGGGCTCCTACAATGAGCAGTTCTTC.